This TCR beta chain was sequenced during a study of T-cell reconstitution after alpha-beta-depleted transplantation in children. Study results and caveats: Where some patients showed high TCRbeta diversity at day 60, it came from recipient T cells and thymic progenitors that had survived. When one year had passed after transplant, most T-cell counts and diversity came from newly produced T cells.

The CDR3 extends over 16 amino acids. The V segment lost 2 bases and the J segment 1 base; nucleotides outside the gene matches: 4. Germline V gives CDR1 SGHTA, CDR2 FQGNSA. The sample holds many counts of this clonotype. The antigen remains unidentified. The TCRbeta library was prepared with unique molecular identifiers. TCRdb independently ran MiXCR on the PCR reads; one entry per CDR3 protein. The sample holds about 460,000 distinct CDR3 sequences; about an eighth are singletons and the top ten take 14%. This chain connects TRBV7-2 to TRBJ2-3; 9 bases map to TRBD2. Sequenced here: PBMCs, mostly from graft donor cells, sampled 180 days after TCRalphabeta/CD19-depleted stem cell transplant. This TCR was sampled from a female patient aged 2-9 years who had a stem cell transplant for aplastic anemia, so the T cells may come from the graft donor. The CDR3 sequence is CASSLIAGVGTDTQYF. As DNA, the CDR3 is TGTGCCAGCAGCTTAATAGCGGGAGTGGGCACAGATACGCAGTATTTT.